A single sample is the source of the 24 T cell receptor beta chains below, sequenced in a study of T cell responses to AZD1222 COVID-19 vaccine. Profiling relied on immunoSEQ multiplex PCR, and the TCRdb table lists in-frame clones only, not all of them. Here the sample spans more than 90,000 clones, around 85% being singletons. Sample: peripheral blood, taken 28 days after the second AZD1222 dose. The source of these receptors is an adult who received the AZD1222 COVID-19 vaccine.

This sequence joins TRBV7-2 and TRBJ2-5; D is uncertain. This CDR3 has 12 residues. The ends were cut back, 3 bases at V and 6 bases at J, with 8 bases in the middle. Germline loops: CDR1 SGHTA, CDR2 FQGNSA. Here the CDR3 reads CASSFARQTQYF. DNA of the CDR3: TGTGCCAGCAGCTTCGCAAGACAGACCCAGTACTTC.

This rearrangement joins TRBV5-1 to TRBJ2-7, with TRBD2 identical over 8 bases. Looked up from germline, CDR1 is SGHRS and CDR2 is YFSETQ. The ends lost 6 bases at V and 2 bases at J; junction bases unmatched: 16. This CDR3 comprises 17 residues. CDR3 nucleotide sequence: TGCGCCAGCACCTTATCGACAAGGGTTAGCGGGACCTACGAGCAGTACTTC. It encodes CASTLSTRVSGTYEQYF.

This clone has only a few counts. The V call is TRBV7-2, the J call TRBJ1-5; no reliable D call. V lost 1 base to trimming and J lost 3 bases, with 16 bases between them. The length of the CDR3 is 17 residues. Germline CDR1 and CDR2: SGHTA and FQGNSA. CDR3 region: CASSLGIFGGSNQPQHF. CDR3 DNA: TGTGCCAGCAGCTTAGGAATATTTGGAGGATCCAATCAGCCCCAGCATTTT.

The chain couples TRBV19 to TRBJ1-5; D possibly corresponds to TRBD1 (5 bases). The CDR3 is 14 amino acids. V gave up 8 bases and J gave up 6 bases, with 17 bases separating them. CDR1 and CDR2 from the germline V gene are LNHDA and SQIVND (reference sequence). CDR3 DNA: TGTGCCAGTGCCGACGGAGGGACGGGTCAGCCCCAGCATTTT. It specifies CASADGGTGQPQHF.

This chain links TRBV18 with TRBJ1-1; D is unresolved. Germline CDR1 is KGHSH and CDR2 is LQKENI. V gave up 0 bases and J gave up 6 bases, with 11 bases separating them. The CDR3 sequence is 14 residues long. DNA for the CDR3: TGTGCCAGCTCACCACCGGCATTCAGGTCTGAAGCTTTCTTT. Its translation: CASSPPAFRSEAFF.

The chain carries TRBV5-1 and TRBJ1-1, with D possibly matching TRBD1 (6 bases). Germline V gene sequence: CDR1 SGHRS, CDR2 YFSETQ. The CDR3 length is 15 residues. V lost 4 bases and J lost 1, with 14 bases in between. DNA of the CDR3: TGCGCCAGCAGCCCGCTCGGGGGCGCGAACACTGAAGCTTTCTTT. Translating it yields CASSPLGGANTEAFF.

The chain employs TRBV5-1 and TRBJ2-3; D is possibly TRBD2 (6 bases). With 2 bases removed from V and 6 bases from J, the gap between germline ends came to 16 bases. Germline lookup yields CDR1 SGHRS and CDR2 YFSETQ. This CDR3 region has 15 residues. Here the CDR3 DNA reads TGCGCCAGCAGCTTTGTGGGGGGAATTGCGGATACGCAGTATTTT. Translation gives CASSFVGGIADTQYF.

The chain has TRBV28 and TRBJ1-2; D not resolved. The V and J ends lost 5 bases and 4 bases respectively, with 8 bases between them. The CDR3 runs to 12 residues. Germline CDR1 MDHEN, CDR2 SYDVKM. The CDR3 loop is CASSLTVYGYTF. The CDR3, as DNA: TGTGCCAGCAGTCTTACCGTCTATGGCTACACCTTC.

V usage is TRBV2 and J usage is TRBJ1-1; unclear D gene. V was trimmed by 1 base and J by 4 bases, leaving 4 bases between them. The germline CDR1 and CDR2 sequences are SNHLY and FYNNEI. The CDR3 extends over 12 amino acids. This CDR3 is CASSEGGTEAFF. CDR3 bases: TGTGCCAGCAGTGAAGGGGGCACTGAAGCTTTCTTT.

This rearrangement joins TRBV4-3 to TRBJ2-2, with TRBD2 matching 11 bases. Per the germline V gene, CDR1 is LGHNA and CDR2 is YSLEER. The CDR3 has 20 amino acids. Losses at the gene ends were 0 bases for V and 6 bases for J; bases not matched to a gene: 15. The CDR3 sequence is CASSQDRIAGGPDFAGELFF. The CDR3, as DNA: TGCGCCAGCAGCCAAGATCGGATAGCGGGAGGGCCCGATTTCGCCGGGGAGCTGTTTTTT.

This clone was seen a few times. The chain couples TRBV5-6 to TRBJ1-1; D gene uncertain. CDR1 SGHDT and CDR2 YYEEEE come from the germline V gene. The CDR3 contains 14 residues. V was trimmed by 0 bases and J by 4 bases, leaving 10 bases between them. The DNA for the CDR3 is TGTGCCAGCAGCTTGGCGGGGTTCGGCACTGAAGCTTTCTTT. Protein: CASSLAGFGTEAFF.

For this clone: This clone may be a read error of a much larger clone one base away. The sample carries other DNA sequences with the same CDR3. The CDR3 spells CASSYSGQRNTEAFF. In DNA, the CDR3 is TGTGCCAGCAGTTACTCGGGACAGAGGAACACTGAAGCTTTCTTT. This chain uses TRBV6-5 with TRBJ1-1; the match to TRBD1 covers 7 bases. The CDR3 length is 15 residues. Germline lookup yields CDR1 MNHEY and CDR2 SVGAGI. Trimming removed 0 bases from V and 1 base from J; junction bases left unmatched: 2.

The V gene is TRBV19, the J gene TRBJ2-7; TRBD2 matches 12 bases. The trim removed 5 bases at V and 4 bases at J, leaving 6 bases unmatched. CDR3 length: 15 amino acids. Per germline, CDR1 LNHDA and CDR2 SQIVND (reference sequence). CDR3 sequence reads: CASSPNLAGGYEQYF. Written as DNA, the CDR3 is TGTGCCAGTAGTCCCAACCTAGCGGGAGGGTACGAGCAGTACTTC. Full variable domain (rest looked up from reference TRBV19 and TRBJ2-7): DGGITQSPKYLFRKEGQNVTLSCEQNLNHDAMYWYRQDPGQGLRLIYYSQIVNDFQKGDIAEGYSVSREKKESFPLTVTSAQKNPTAFYLCASSPNLAGGYEQYFGPGTRLTVT.

The chain combines TRBV9 with TRBJ2-2; D unresolved. V lost 0 bases and J lost 4, with 7 bases in between. The CDR3 has 14 residues. Germline V CDR1 and CDR2: SGDLS, YYNGEE. CDR3 sequence: CASSVGPITGELFF. The CDR3 DNA follows: TGTGCCAGCAGCGTAGGGCCAATCACCGGGGAGCTGTTTTTT.

The V gene is TRBV7-2, the J gene TRBJ2-5; D gene unclear. The CDR3 spans 11 residues. Trimming shortened V by 11 bases and J by 5 bases, and 12 bases separated the two germline ends. The germline V gene has CDR1 SGHTA and CDR2 FQGNSA. CDR3 coding DNA: TGTGCCTCAGCCACCCATGAGACCCAGTACTTC. Residues: CASATHETQYF.

The chain has TRBV5-1 and TRBJ2-3; D is ambiguous. Germline CDR1 and CDR2: SGHRS and YFSETQ. The CDR3 runs to 16 residues. V was pared by 0 bases and J by 4 bases, with 15 bases between. DNA for the CDR3: TGCGCCAGCAGCTTGGGCCCCGCCCGCGGAGCAGATACGCAGTATTTT. This codes for CASSLGPARGADTQYF.

This clone has more than one count but fewer than ten. The chain joins TRBV24-1 to TRBJ1-1, with D hard to call. With 5 bases removed from V and 6 bases from J, the gap between germline ends came to 12 bases. The CDR3 runs to 13 residues. Germline CDR1 reads KGHDR; CDR2 reads SFDVKD. DNA for the CDR3: TGTGCCACCAGTGTCCGGACTTGGGCTGAAGCTTTCTTT. It yields the protein CATSVRTWAEAFF.

The J gene is TRBJ2-7, the V gene TRBV4-3; tentatively, D is TRBD1 (6 bases). The germline CDR1 and CDR2 sequences are LGHNA and YSLEER. Trimming pared 3 bases from V and 6 bases from J, leaving 12 bases between. The CDR3 has 13 residues. For the CDR3, the DNA is TGCGCCAGCAGCCAGCAGGGGTTCAGCGAGCAGTACTTC. This gives the protein CASSQQGFSEQYF.

The J gene is TRBJ2-1, the V gene TRBV6-1; 7 positions match TRBD2. The V and J ends lost 3 bases and 6 bases, in that order; junction bases with no gene match: 8. This CDR3 spans 15 amino acids. Germline loops: CDR1 MNHNS, CDR2 SASEGT. The CDR3 protein is CASSEAAGVVNEQFF. DNA for the CDR3: TGTGCCAGCAGTGAGGCGGCGGGAGTGGTCAATGAGCAGTTCTTC.

This clone was observed once. The chain joins TRBV12-3 or TRBV12-4 to TRBJ1-2; D call uncertain. Trimming removed 4 bases from V and 8 bases from J, with 8 bases in between. The CDR3 runs 11 residues. The CDR3 loop reads CASSYGVGYTF. CDR3 nucleotide sequence: TGTGCCAGCAGTTATGGGGTCGGCTACACCTTC.

The rearrangement links TRBV3-1 (or the pseudogene TRBV3-2) to TRBJ2-7; D not certain. V lost 4 bases and J lost 1, with 8 bases in between. The CDR3 contains 13 residues. Germline-derived CDR1 and CDR2 are LGHDT and YNNKEL (reference sequence). Here the CDR3 reads CASSPPYSYEQYF. CDR3 DNA sequence: TGTGCCAGCAGCCCCCCCTATTCCTACGAGCAGTACTTC.

The chain employs TRBV10-3 and TRBJ2-7, with D tentatively TRBD1 (6 bases). This CDR3 region has 15 residues. Trimming left V 4 bases short and J 5 bases short, with 18 bases between. CDR1 and CDR2 from the germline V gene are ENHRY and SYGVKD. CDR3 sequence: CAISALAGEWDEQYF. The CDR3 region has the DNA TGTGCCATCAGTGCCTTGGCAGGGGAGTGGGACGAGCAGTACTTC.

The rearrangement uses TRBV4-1 and TRBJ1-1, with unresolved D. V was pared by 5 bases and J by 4 bases, with 26 bases between. CDR1 and CDR2 from the germline V gene are MGHRA and YSYEKL. This CDR3 has 18 residues. CDR3 in amino acids: CASSLTRTEVQTRTEAFF. The CDR3 region has the DNA TGCGCCAGCAGCTTAACCAGGACGGAGGTCCAGACACGCACTGAAGCTTTCTTT.

V is TRBV20-1 and J is TRBJ2-5; D call uncertain. This CDR3 contains 11 residues. Germline CDR1 DFQATT, CDR2 SNEGSKA (reference sequence). The germline V and J ends were trimmed by 3 bases and 5 bases, with 7 bases remaining between them. The CDR3 protein is CSASVVETQYF. In nucleotides, the CDR3 is TGCAGTGCTAGTGTGGTGGAGACCCAGTACTTC.